The entry that follows covers one T cell receptor beta chain sequence. It has no known antigen specificity. Within one base of it there is no much larger clone, and no base qualities were kept. The record originates from a study of shared clonotypes between healthy human individuals (dated by TCRdb to 2020 to 2022). Regarding the research as a whole: The cohort comprised a couple of women and a few men aged 18 to 49 years. For each donor, CD4 naive and CD4 memory were each run on three plates, CD8 naive on two plates, and CD8 memory on one plate. Blood TCR repertoires of four to six healthy adults were deeply sequenced to estimate repertoire size and the extent of clonotype sharing between individuals. Different laboratories and diverse techniques were used to prepare libraries and sequence TCR repertoires, to increase sequencing depth and limit assay-specific biases. Leukapheresis yielded between about 0.9 and 8.9 billion PBMCs per donor.

General findings and caveats noted by the study authors: The genetic and exposure-history diversity represented was limited by the small number of donors. Naive subsets generally had larger estimated clonotype richness than memory subsets. Incomplete sequencing was indicated by rarefaction of sorted-subset datasets, despite the large sequencing depth. When several donors were compared, the shared fraction of clonotypes was 5% to 6.5% for naive CD4, less than 4% for naive CD8, about 2.5% for memory CD4, and 0.4% for memory CD8. Sampling was restricted to blood, and TCR repertoires in tissue are likely to differ from TCR repertoires in blood. Clonotypes shared by all four sorted-subset donors showed higher generation probabilities than non-shared clonotypes. Pairwise subsampling led to the expectation that sequencing depth would affect the degree of clonotype sharing among donors.

The germline V gene provides CDR1 MDHEN and CDR2 SYDVKM. Taken from cysteine to phenylalanine, the CDR3 has 15 residues. Of all the DNA, just the CDR3 is kept, 45 bases in frame from base 1. After removal of 6 bases from V and 3 bases from J, the junction retains 4 bases not matched to a gene. Using the deep immunoSEQ assay, multiplex PCR amplified TCR CDR3 regions from genomic DNA. Genomic DNA extracted from each cell subset was distributed evenly over all wells of several immunoSEQ 96-well plates, and each plate served as one replicate. For sorted subsets, approximately 200 ng of genomic DNA, equivalent to 25,000 to 35,000 T cell genomes, went into each replicate PCR. Purified libraries were quantified with a Qubit 3.0 fluorometer, sized on a Bioanalyzer 2100, and re-quantified with the KAPA Library Quantification kit. Each immunoSEQ 96-well plate was sequenced on its own single-read 150-cycle Illumina NextSeq 550 flow cell. Processing in the source paper ran as follows. The immunoSEQ output contained only junctional sequences without quality scores, so filtering could not match that applied to full-length reads. Sequences were annotated with PyIR, a Python wrapper for IgBLAST v1.9, and V/J genes and CDR3 were assigned using IMGT germline references. Reads were filtered out if the reads had weak V/J assignments (E-value above 1e-6), no CDR3, stop codons, out-of-frame junctions, or ambiguous translated residues. V3J clonotypes were defined as sequences sharing an identical inferred V gene, J gene, and CDR3 amino acid sequence. Percentage overlap between repertoires was computed as shared unique clonotypes divided by the size of the smaller repertoire. Richness of each repertoire was evaluated using RTK rarefaction, the Chao1 estimator, and Recon v2.1 estimates of unobserved clonotypes. OLGA was used to compute generation probabilities for all TCRbeta clonotypes that the gDNA method yielded from four donors. This is the immuneACCESS table as TCRdb keeps it, with only in-frame sequences that have V and J called. A part of the clones is gone; compared with another copy, unresolved V genes explain less than half, and the rest is unexplained. V, J and clone size are taken as reported in that table, and D and trimming were inferred from the DNA itself. This sample has some 660,000 clones in its table, and 60% to 75% of those were observed once. Around 2% of the sample comes from the top ten.

Healthy HIV-negative adults with no recently reported acute infections or vaccinations were included as donors. All donors were Caucasian adults living in Nashville, Tennessee, USA. CD4+ T cells were enriched by magnetic negative selection, after which naive cells were positively selected on CD45RA and the negative fraction was taken as the memory subset. Blood was obtained by leukapheresis, after which PBMCs were separated by Ficoll-Histopaque density gradient centrifugation and cryopreserved in liquid nitrogen vapor phase. Analytical flow cytometry was used to check the purity and quantity of every magnetically sorted T cell population. From each sorted fraction, genomic DNA was isolated and quantified by UV absorbance on a Nanodrop 2000c.

The origin of this receptor is a woman aged 30 to 39 in good health. The sample was memory CD4+ T cells sorted from blood. The cell subset or site label here, explained by the study, means: CD45RA-negative fraction. The rearrangement joined TRBV28 to TRBJ2-1; the central 11 bases match TRBD2. CDR3 reads: CASRSGTSGYNEQFF. The DNA reads as follows: TGTGCCAGCAGGTCCGGGACTAGCGGCTACAATGAGCAGTTCTTC.